The TCR beta chain described here comes from a study of vaccination and CD4 T cells after COVID-19. With the Oncomine TCR Beta short-read assay, DNA from cultured CD4+ T cells was sequenced. TCRdb itself ran the PCR reads through MiXCR, one entry per CDR3 protein. This sample has 15,000 to 20,000 distinct CDR3 sequences, with about 35% found just once. Described treatment: approximately 9-day PBMC culture with coronavirus spike peptide pools or control peptides (ViraFEST assay). ViraFEST used peptide pools to expand antigen-specific T cells, then sequenced TCRs. In the case of this clonotype: The antigen remains undetermined.

The receptor comes from a human donor with COVID-19. Input material: cultured CD4+ T cells from blood.

The CDR3 nucleotides read TGTGCCAGCAGTCGCCGGTTCAATAATCAGCCCCAGCATTTT. Translation gives CASSRRFNNQPQHF. The chain has TRBV28 and TRBJ1-5, with unresolved D. CDR1 is MDHEN, CDR2 SYDVKM, per germline. The CDR3 has 14 amino acids. V was clipped by 5 bases and J by 4 bases, with 12 bases between them.